This T cell receptor (beta chain) stems from a study of early T cells in non-severe SARS-CoV-2 infection. Germline V gene lookup returns CDR1 SGHRS and CDR2 YFSETQ. V shed 0 bases and J shed 5 bases, with 13 bases lying between them. The CDR3 consists of 15 residues. TCRdb re-called the 5' RACE reads through MiXCR, storing one row per CDR3 protein. The table records roughly 40,000 distinct CDR3 sequences, roughly 5.7% of them present only once. V usage is TRBV5-1 and J usage is TRBJ2-3, with D unresolved. The source material was whole blood. The receptor's source is an adult who was a healthcare worker with PCR-confirmed SARS-CoV-2 infection or an uninfected control (not recorded which). The CDR3 nucleotides read TGCGCCAGCAGCTTGGGGTTGCGTGAGAGAGATACGCAGTATTTT. Translation gives CASSLGLRERDTQYF.